Shown below are 16 T cell receptor beta chains from a single sample sequenced in a study of cytomegalovirus exposure and HLA in healthy donors. With 60 Vbeta and 13 Jbeta primers, the PCR was carried out. This table comes from immunoSEQ multiplex PCR, and its TCRdb copy is limited to in-frame clones, with some not included. Of roughly 180,000 clones detected, roughly 80% appear once; the ten largest clones hold 1.2% to 1.5%. The sample was PBMCs. Every receptor here comes from a girl aged 10 to 17 in good health and CMV-seropositive.

The sample holds a few counts of this clone. Other DNA sequences in the sample encode the same CDR3. This chain joins TRBV6-5 and TRBJ1-3; 7 positions match TRBD1. Germline lookup yields CDR1 MNHEY and CDR2 SVGAGI. The junction had 9 bases not matched to a gene; V was cut back by 5 bases and J by 5 bases. The CDR3 extends over 15 amino acids. CDR3 sequence reads: CASSVRTGERNTIYF. CDR3 coding DNA: TGTGCCAGCAGTGTACGAACAGGGGAACGAAACACCATATATTTT.

The chain couples TRBV5-4 to TRBJ2-7; unclear D gene. The germline V gene has CDR1 SGHNT and CDR2 YYREEE (reference sequence). The CDR3 extends over 14 amino acids. V lost 1 base and J 5 bases, leaving 13 bases between the germline ends. The CDR3 loop reads CASSLMARRNEQYF. In DNA form, the CDR3 reads TGTGCCAGCAGCTTGATGGCCAGAAGAAACGAGCAGTACTTC.

With regard to this clone: Other nucleotide sequences from this sample produce the same CDR3. The chain recombines TRBV7-9 with TRBJ2-7; D uncertain. Germline CDR1 is SEHNR and CDR2 is FQNEAQ (reference sequence). Trimming took 6 bases from V and 1 from J, leaving 4 bases between them. The CDR3 runs 11 residues. CDR3: CASSRSYEQYF. DNA for the CDR3: TGTGCCAGCAGTCGGTCCTACGAGCAGTACTTC. Full variable domain (rest looked up from reference TRBV7-9 and TRBJ2-7): DTGVSQNPRHKITKRGQNVTFRCDPISEHNRLYWYRQTLGQGPEFLTYFQNEAQLEKSRLLSDRFSAERPKGSFSTLEIQRTEQGDSAMYLCASSRSYEQYFGPGTRLTVT.

The V call is TRBV2, the J call TRBJ2-7; maybe TRBD1 (6 bases). CDR1 is SNHLY and CDR2 is FYNNEI in the germline V gene. This CDR3 region has 12 residues. Trimming left V 7 bases short and J 7 bases short, with 14 bases between. CDR3 DNA: TGTGCCAGCAAAACAGGGAGTCAAGAGCAGTACTTC. Encoded protein: CASKTGSQEQYF.

The chain recombines TRBV10-2 with TRBJ1-3; 7 bases fit TRBD1. The germline V gene encodes CDR1 WSHSY and CDR2 SAAADI. This CDR3 has 14 residues. J lost 3 bases, V lost 8 bases, and 7 bases had no gene match. The CDR3 region has the DNA TGCGCCAGCGCTAGGGGGCAGGATGGAAACACCATATATTTT. It codes for CASARGQDGNTIYF.

The J gene is TRBJ1-5, the V gene TRBV6-5, with unresolved D. The V gene lost 0 bases and the J gene lost 1 base, with 7 bases spanning the gap. This CDR3 has 15 amino acids. Germline V gene sequence: CDR1 MNHEY, CDR2 SVGAGI. The CDR3 loop is CASSYSAASNQPQHF. DNA for the CDR3: TGTGCCAGCAGTTACTCCGCAGCGAGCAATCAGCCCCAGCATTTT.

In this sample, this clone turned up once. The rearrangement joins TRBV18 to TRBJ1-2, with no clear D. V lost 1 base and J lost 4, with 7 bases in between. Germline lookup yields CDR1 KGHSH and CDR2 LQKENI. The CDR3 spans 13 residues. CDR3 loop: CASSPLAGYGYTF. For the CDR3, the DNA is TGTGCCAGCTCACCACTGGCAGGCTATGGCTACACCTTC.

This chain uses TRBV4-1 with TRBJ2-7; 9 nucleotides match TRBD2. CDR1 and CDR2 (germline): MGHRA, YSYEKL. V dropped 4 bases and J dropped 2; count of bases not matched to a gene: 12. The CDR3 consists of 17 residues. CDR3 bases: TGCGCCAGCAGCCTTTCTTCGGGGCGGGAGGGTGCCTACGAGCAGTACTTC. It encodes CASSLSSGREGAYEQYF.

The chain links TRBV10-1 to TRBJ2-7; 8 bases agree with TRBD1. This CDR3 has 15 residues. V shed 2 bases, J shed 2 bases, and the junction held 5 bases outside the gene matches. Looked up from germline, CDR1 is WNHNN and CDR2 is SYGVQD (reference sequence). CDR3 bases: TGCGCCAGCAGTGAGATCCAGGGGGCAGCCTACGAGCAGTACTTC. Its protein is CASSEIQGAAYEQYF.

The chain combines TRBV6-1 with TRBJ2-7; no clear D gene. The germline V and J ends were trimmed by 3 bases and 4 bases, with 16 bases remaining between them. CDR3 length equals 15 residues. The germline V gene has CDR1 MNHNS and CDR2 SASEGT. This CDR3 is CASSDEFFGAYEQYF. DNA for the CDR3: TGTGCCAGCAGTGATGAGTTCTTTGGAGCGTACGAGCAGTACTTC.

This sequence joins TRBV10-3 and TRBJ2-7, with D possibly TRBD2 on 5 matching bases. The V gene's germline CDR1 is ENHRY and CDR2 SYGVKD. The length of the CDR3 is 13 residues. V lost 3 bases and J lost 4, with 10 bases in between. CDR3 nucleotides: TGTGCCATCAGTGATAGGGAGACGTACGAGCAGTACTTC. This sequence encodes CAISDRETYEQYF.

The chain is built from TRBV6-1 and TRBJ1-3, with D uncertain. CDR1 and CDR2 (germline): MNHNS, SASEGT. V lost 5 bases to trimming and J lost 3 bases, with 5 bases between them. This CDR3 has 12 amino acids. Written as DNA, the CDR3 is TGTGCCAGCAGTAATCTTGGAAACACCATATATTTT. Encoded protein: CASSNLGNTIYF.

The chain links TRBV6-5 to TRBJ1-2, with a possible D match to TRBD1 (6 bases). Per germline, CDR1 MNHEY and CDR2 SVGAGI. V was pared by 6 bases and J by 4 bases, with 12 bases between. The CDR3 sequence is 13 residues long. This chain's CDR3 is CASSQTGIYGYTF. CDR3 sequence (DNA): TGTGCCAGCAGCCAAACAGGGATCTATGGCTACACCTTC.

The table lists this clone with a count of one. The chain couples TRBV29-1 to TRBJ2-7; D is perhaps TRBD2 (7 bases). Per the germline V gene, CDR1 is SQVTM and CDR2 is ANQGSEA. Deletions cut 2 bases from V and 2 bases from J, with 16 bases between. The CDR3 spans 15 residues. In DNA form, the CDR3 reads TGCAGCGTTGAAAGATTGGAGGGGGGGACCTACGAGCAGTACTTC. Residues: CSVERLEGGTYEQYF.

There are a few counts of this clone. The chain recombines TRBV18 with TRBJ1-4, with D hard to call. The germline V gene has CDR1 KGHSH and CDR2 LQKENI. The CDR3 totals 13 residues. V shed 2 bases and J shed 5 bases, with 6 bases lying between them. CDR3 sequence: CASSPSRNEKLFF. The DNA of the CDR3 is TGTGCCAGCTCACCATCGAGGAATGAAAAACTGTTTTTT.

V and J are TRBV27 and TRBJ2-6, with 7 bases aligning to TRBD1. This CDR3 is built from 20 residues. Looked up from germline, CDR1 is MNHEY and CDR2 is SMNVEV (reference sequence). V dropped 7 bases and J dropped 0; count of bases not matched to a gene: 18. CDR3 DNA sequence: TGTGCCAGCACCTCAGGAGTACAGGGGTCCTTCAGCTCTGGGGCCAACGTCCTGACTTTC. Protein: CASTSGVQGSFSSGANVLTF.